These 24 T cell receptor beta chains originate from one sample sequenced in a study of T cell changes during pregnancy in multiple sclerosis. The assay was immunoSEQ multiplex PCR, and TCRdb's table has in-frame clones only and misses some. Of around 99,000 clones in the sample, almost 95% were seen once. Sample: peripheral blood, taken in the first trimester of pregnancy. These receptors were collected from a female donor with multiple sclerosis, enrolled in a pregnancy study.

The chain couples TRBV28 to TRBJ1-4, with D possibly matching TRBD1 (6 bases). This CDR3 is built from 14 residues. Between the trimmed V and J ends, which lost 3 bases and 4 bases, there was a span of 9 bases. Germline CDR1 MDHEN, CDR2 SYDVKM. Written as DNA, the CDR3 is TGTGCCAGCAGTTTGCAGGGGTTTAATGAAAAACTGTTTTTT. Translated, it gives CASSLQGFNEKLFF. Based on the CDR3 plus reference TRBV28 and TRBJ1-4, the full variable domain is DVKVTQSSRYLVKRTGEKVFLECVQDMDHENMFWYRQDPGLGLRLIYFSYDVKMKEKGDIPEGYSVSREKKERFSLILESASTNQTSMYLCASSLQGFNEKLFFGSGTQLSVL.

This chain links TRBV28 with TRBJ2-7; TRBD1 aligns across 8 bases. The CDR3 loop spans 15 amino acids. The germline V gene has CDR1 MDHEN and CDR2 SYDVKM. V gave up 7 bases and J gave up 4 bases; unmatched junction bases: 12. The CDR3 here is CASNGLPGQAYEQYF. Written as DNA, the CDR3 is TGTGCCAGCAACGGTCTTCCGGGACAGGCTTACGAGCAGTACTTC.

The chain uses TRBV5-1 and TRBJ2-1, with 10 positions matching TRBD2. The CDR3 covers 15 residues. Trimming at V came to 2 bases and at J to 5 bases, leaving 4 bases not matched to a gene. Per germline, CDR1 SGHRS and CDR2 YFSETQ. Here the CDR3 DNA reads TGCGCCAGCAGCTTAGGACTAGCGGCCGACAATGAGCAGTTCTTC. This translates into CASSLGLAADNEQFF.

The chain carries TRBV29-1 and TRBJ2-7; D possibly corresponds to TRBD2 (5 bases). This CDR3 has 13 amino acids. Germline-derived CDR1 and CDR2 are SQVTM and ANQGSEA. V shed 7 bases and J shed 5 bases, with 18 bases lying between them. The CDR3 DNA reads TGCAGCGCCGCCGTCGGGATGTCTAACGAGCAGTACTTC. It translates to CSAAVGMSNEQYF.

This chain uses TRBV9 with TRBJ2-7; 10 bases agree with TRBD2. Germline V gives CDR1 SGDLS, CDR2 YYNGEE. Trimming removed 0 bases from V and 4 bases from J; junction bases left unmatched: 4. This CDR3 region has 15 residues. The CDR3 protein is CASSVGAGGVYEQYF. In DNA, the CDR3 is TGTGCCAGCAGCGTAGGAGCGGGAGGGGTATACGAGCAGTACTTC.

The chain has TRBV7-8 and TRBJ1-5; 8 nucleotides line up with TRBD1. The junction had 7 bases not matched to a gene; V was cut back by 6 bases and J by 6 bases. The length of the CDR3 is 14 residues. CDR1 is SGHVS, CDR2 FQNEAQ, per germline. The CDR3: CASSQGTGRQPQHF. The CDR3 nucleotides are TGTGCCAGCAGTCAAGGGACAGGTCGTCAGCCCCAGCATTTT.

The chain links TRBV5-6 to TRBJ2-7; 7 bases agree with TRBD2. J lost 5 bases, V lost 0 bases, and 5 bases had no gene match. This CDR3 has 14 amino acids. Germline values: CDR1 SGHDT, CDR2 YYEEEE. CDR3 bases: TGTGCCAGCAGCTTGGCACTAGCGCTTAACGAGCAGTACTTC. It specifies CASSLALALNEQYF.

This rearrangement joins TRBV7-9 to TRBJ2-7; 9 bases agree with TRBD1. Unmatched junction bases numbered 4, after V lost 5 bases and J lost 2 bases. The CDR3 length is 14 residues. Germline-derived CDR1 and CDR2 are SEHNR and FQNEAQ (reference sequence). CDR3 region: CASSLGTGTYEQYF. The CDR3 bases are TGTGCCAGCAGCCTAGGGACAGGGACCTACGAGCAGTACTTC.

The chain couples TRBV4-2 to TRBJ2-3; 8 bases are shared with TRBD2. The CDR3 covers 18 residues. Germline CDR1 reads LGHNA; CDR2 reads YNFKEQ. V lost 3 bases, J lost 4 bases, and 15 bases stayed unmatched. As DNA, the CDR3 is TGTGCCAGCAGCCATGGCGGGGGTGGTAGCGGGATTGCAGATACGCAGTATTTT. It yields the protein CASSHGGGGSGIADTQYF.

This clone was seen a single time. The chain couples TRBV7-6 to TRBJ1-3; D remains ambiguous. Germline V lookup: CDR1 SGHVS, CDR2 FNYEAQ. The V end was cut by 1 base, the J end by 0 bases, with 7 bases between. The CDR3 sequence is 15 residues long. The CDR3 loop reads CASSLVGNSGNTIYF. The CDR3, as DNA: TGTGCCAGCAGCTTAGTGGGCAACTCTGGAAACACCATATATTTT.

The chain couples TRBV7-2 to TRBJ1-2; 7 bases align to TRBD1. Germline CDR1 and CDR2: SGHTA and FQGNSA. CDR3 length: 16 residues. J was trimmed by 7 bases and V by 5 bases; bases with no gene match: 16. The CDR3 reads CASSIRTGQLPSGYTF. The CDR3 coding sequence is TGTGCCAGCAGCATAAGAACGGGACAGCTCCCTTCTGGCTACACCTTC.

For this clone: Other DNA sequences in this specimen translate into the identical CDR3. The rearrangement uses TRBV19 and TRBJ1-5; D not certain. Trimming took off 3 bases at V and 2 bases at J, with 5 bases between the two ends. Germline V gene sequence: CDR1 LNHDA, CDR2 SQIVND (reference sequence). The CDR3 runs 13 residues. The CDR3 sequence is CASSMSGNQPQHF. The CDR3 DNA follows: TGTGCCAGTAGTATGTCGGGCAATCAGCCCCAGCATTTT.

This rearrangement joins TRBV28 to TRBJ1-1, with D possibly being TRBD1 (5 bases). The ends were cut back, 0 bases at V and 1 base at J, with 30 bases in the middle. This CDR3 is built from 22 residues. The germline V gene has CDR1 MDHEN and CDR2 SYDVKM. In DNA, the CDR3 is TGTGCCAGCAGTTTATGCTCTCTCCTCGGGCAGGGTAGGTTGTCCGCGAACACTGAAGCTTTCTTT. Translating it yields CASSLCSLLGQGRLSANTEAFF.

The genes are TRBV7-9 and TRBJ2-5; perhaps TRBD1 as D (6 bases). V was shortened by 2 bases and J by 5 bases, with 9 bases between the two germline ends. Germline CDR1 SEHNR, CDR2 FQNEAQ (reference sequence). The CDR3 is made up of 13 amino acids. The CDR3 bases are TGTGCCAGCAGCTTACCCACAGGGGAGACCCAGTACTTC. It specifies CASSLPTGETQYF.

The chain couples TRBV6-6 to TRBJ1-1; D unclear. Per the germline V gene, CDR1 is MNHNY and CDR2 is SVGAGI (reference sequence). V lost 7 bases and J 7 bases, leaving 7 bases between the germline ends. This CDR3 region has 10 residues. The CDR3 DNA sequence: TGTGCCAGCACGGAGAGTGAAGCTTTCTTT. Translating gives CASTESEAFF.

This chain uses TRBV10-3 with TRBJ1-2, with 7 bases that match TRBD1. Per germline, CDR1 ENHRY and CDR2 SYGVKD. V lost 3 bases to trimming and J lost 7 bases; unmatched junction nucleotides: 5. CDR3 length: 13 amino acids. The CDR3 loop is CAISDGQAGGYTF. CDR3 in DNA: TGTGCCATCAGTGATGGACAGGCTGGTGGCTACACCTTC.

The CDR3, as DNA: TGCGCCAGCAGCTTAAGGCTAGCGGGAGTGGCGATCAACGAGCAGTACTTC. Amino acids: CASSLRLAGVAINEQYF. The V and J genes are TRBV5-1 and TRBJ2-7; 10 bases match TRBD2. This CDR3 is 17 amino acids long. With 2 bases clipped from V and 5 bases from J, the junction kept 13 bases outside the gene matches. Germline CDR1 and CDR2: SGHRS and YFSETQ.

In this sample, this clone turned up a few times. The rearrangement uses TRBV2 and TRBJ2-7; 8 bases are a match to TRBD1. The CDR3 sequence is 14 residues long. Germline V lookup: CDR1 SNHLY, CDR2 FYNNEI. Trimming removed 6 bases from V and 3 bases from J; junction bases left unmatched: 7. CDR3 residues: CASRNGQGLYEQYF. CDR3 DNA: TGTGCCAGCAGAAATGGACAGGGACTCTACGAGCAGTACTTC.

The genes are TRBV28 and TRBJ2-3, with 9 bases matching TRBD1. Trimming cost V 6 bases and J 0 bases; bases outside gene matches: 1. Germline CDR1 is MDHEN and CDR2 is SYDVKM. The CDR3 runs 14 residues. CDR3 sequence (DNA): TGTGCCAGCAGGACAGGGGGAAGCACAGATACGCAGTATTTT. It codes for CASRTGGSTDTQYF.

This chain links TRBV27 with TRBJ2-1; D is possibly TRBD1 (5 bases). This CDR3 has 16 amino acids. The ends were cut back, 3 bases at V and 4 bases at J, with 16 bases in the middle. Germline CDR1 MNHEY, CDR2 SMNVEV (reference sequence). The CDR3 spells CASSLYQGLFYNEQFF. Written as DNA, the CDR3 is TGTGCCAGCAGTTTGTACCAGGGTTTGTTTTACAATGAGCAGTTCTTC.

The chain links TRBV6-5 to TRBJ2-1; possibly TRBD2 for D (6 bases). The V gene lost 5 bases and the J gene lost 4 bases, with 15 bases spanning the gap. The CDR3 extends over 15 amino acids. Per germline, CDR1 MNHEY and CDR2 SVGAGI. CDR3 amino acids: CASSPRLEGYNEQFF. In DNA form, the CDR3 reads TGTGCCAGCAGTCCCAGACTAGAGGGGTACAATGAGCAGTTCTTC.

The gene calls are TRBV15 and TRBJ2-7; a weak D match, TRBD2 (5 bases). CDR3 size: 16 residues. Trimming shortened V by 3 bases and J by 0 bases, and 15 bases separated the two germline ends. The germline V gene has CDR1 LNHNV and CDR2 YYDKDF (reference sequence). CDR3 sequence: CATSSTPGKVSYEQYF. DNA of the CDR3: TGTGCCACCAGCAGTACCCCGGGAAAAGTCTCCTACGAGCAGTACTTC.

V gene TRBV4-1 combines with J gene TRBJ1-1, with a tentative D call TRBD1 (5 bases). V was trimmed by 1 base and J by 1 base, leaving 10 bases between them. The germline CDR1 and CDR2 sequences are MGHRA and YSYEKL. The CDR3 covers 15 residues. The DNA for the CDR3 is TGCGCCAGCAGCCAAGCGATACAGGCGAACACTGAAGCTTTCTTT. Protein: CASSQAIQANTEAFF.

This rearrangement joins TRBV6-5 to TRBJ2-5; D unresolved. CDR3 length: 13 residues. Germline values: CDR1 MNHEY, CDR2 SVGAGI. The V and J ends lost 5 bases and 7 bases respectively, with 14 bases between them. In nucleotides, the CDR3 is TGTGCCAGCAGTGACCACAGAGCCGGGACCCAGTACTTC. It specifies CASSDHRAGTQYF.